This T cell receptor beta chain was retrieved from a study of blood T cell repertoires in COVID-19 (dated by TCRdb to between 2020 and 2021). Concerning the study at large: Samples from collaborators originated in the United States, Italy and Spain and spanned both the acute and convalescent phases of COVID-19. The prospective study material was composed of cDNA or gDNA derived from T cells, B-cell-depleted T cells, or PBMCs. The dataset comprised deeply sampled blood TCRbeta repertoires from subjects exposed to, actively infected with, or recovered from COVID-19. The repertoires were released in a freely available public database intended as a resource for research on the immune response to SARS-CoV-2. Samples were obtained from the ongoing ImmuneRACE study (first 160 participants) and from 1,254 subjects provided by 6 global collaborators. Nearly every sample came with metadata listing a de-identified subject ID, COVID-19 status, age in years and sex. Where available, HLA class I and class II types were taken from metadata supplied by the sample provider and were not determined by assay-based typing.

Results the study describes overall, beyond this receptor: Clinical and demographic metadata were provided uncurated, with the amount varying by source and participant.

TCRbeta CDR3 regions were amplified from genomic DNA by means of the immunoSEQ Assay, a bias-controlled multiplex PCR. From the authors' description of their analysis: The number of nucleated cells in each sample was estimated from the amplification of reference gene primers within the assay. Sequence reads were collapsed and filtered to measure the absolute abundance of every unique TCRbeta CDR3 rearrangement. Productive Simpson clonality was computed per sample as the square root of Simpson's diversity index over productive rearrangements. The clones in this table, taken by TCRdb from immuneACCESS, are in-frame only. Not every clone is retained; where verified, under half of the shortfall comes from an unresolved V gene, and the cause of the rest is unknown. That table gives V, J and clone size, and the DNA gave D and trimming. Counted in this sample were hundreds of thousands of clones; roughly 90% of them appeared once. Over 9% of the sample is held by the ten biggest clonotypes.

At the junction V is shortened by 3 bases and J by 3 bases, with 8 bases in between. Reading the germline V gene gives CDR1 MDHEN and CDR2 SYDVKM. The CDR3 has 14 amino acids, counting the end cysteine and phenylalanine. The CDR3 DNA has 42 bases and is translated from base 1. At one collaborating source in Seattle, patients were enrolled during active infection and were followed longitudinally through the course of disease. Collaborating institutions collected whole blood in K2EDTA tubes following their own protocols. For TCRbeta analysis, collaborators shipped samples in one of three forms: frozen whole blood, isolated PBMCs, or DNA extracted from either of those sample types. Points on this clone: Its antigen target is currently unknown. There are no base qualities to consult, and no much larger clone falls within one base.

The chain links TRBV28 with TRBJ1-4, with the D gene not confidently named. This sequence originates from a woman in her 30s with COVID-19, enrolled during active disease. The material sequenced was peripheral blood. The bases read TGTGCCAGCAGTTTGGAGCAGTCTAATGAAAAACTGTTTTTT. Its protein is CASSLEQSNEKLFF.